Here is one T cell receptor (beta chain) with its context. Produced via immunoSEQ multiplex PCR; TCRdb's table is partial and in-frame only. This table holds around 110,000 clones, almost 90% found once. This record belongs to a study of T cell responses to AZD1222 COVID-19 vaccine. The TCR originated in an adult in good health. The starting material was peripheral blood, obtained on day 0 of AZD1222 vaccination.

CDR3 DNA sequence: TGTGCCAGCAGTGATCGCGTATGGGACGGAGTCCCTCAGCCCCAGCATTTT. This sequence encodes CASSDRVWDGVPQPQHF. The V gene is TRBV2, the J gene TRBJ1-5, with D possibly TRBD1 on 5 matching bases. Germline V gene data show CDR1 as SNHLY and CDR2 as FYNNEI. Trimming took 3 bases from V and 6 from J, leaving 21 bases between them. This CDR3 has 17 amino acids.